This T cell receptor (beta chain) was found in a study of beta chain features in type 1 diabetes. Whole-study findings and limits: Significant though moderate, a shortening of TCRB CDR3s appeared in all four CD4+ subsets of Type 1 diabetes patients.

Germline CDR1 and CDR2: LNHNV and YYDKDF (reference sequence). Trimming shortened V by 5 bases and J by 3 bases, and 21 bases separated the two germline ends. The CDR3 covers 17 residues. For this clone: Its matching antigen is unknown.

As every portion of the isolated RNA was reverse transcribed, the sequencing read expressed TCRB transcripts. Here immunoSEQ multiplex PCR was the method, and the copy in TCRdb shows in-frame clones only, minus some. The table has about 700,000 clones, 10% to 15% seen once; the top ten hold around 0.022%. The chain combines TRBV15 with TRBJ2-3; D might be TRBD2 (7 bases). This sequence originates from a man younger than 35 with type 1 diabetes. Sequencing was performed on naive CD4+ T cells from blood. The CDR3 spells CATSPGGRGRRTDTQYF. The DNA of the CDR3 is TGTGCCACCAGCCCCGGGGGGAGGGGGAGGCGGACAGATACGCAGTATTTT.